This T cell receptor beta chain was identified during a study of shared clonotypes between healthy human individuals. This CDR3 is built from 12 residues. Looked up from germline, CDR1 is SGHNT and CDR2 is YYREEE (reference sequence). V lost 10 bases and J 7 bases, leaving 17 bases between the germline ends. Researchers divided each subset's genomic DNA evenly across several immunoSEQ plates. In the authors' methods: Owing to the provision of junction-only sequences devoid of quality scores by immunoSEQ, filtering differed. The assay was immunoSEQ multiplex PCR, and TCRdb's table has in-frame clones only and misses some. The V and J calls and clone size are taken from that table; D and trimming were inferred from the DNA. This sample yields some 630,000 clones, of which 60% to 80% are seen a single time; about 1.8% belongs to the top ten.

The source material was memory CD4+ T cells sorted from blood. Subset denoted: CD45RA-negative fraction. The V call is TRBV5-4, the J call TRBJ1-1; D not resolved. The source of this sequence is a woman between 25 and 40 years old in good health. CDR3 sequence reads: CASQTAFGEAFF. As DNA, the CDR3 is TGTGCCTCTCAGACCGCCTTTGGTGAAGCTTTCTTT.